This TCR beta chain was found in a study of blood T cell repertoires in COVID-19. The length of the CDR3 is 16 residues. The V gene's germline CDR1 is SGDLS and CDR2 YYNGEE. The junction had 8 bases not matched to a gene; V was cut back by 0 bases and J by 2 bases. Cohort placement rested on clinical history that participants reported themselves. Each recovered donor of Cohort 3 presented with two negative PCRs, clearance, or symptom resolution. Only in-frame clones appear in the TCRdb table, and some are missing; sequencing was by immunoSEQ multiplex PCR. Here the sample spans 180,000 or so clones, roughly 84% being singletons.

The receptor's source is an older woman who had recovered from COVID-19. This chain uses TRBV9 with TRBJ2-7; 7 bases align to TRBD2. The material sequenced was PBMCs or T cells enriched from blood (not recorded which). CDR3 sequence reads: CASSVGGGNIPYEQYF. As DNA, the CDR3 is TGTGCCAGCAGCGTAGGGGGGGGGAACATCCCCTACGAGCAGTACTTC. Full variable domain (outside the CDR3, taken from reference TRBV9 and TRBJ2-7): DSGVTQTPKHLITATGQRVTLRCSPRSGDLSVYWYQQSLDQGLQFLIQYYNGEERAKGNILERFSAQQFPDLHSELNLSSLELGDSALYFCASSVGGGNIPYEQYFGPGTRLTVT.